This T cell receptor beta chain stems from a study of T cells after yellow fever vaccination. The overall study: Some fractions had low cell numbers, and these were prepared with SMART-Seq v4 Ultra Low Input.

TCRdb independently ran MiXCR on the 5' RACE reads; one entry per CDR3 protein. The table lists some 340,000 distinct CDR3 sequences, approximately 12% of them singletons. General study results and limits: At around 96% for CD4 and 70% to 90% for CD8, most primary-vaccination clones showed up again after the booster. Clonotypes found in both CD4 and CD8 compartments made up a small share.

This clonotype was seen a few times. Its antigen remains unknown. The V and J ends lost 5 bases and 8 bases respectively, with 11 bases between them. The CDR3 covers 12 residues. Germline V gives CDR1 SGHDT, CDR2 YYEEEE. The chain joins TRBV5-6 to TRBJ2-1, with unresolved D. Sequenced material: CD4+ T cells sorted from PBMCs, taken 45 days after the yellow fever booster vaccination. This TCR was recovered from a man in his late teens or twenties who received the YFV17D yellow fever vaccine. Here the CDR3 reads CASRLAAYEQFF. CDR3 coding DNA: TGTGCCAGCAGACTCGCAGCGTATGAGCAGTTCTTC. Based on the CDR3 plus reference TRBV5-6 and TRBJ2-1, the full variable domain is DAGVTQSPTHLIKTRGQQVTLRCSPKSGHDTVSWYQQALGQGPQFIFQYYEEEERQRGNFPDRFSGHQFPNYSSELNVNALLLGDSALYLCASRLAAYEQFFGPGTRLTVL.